The entry that follows covers one T cell receptor beta chain sequence. Treatment defined: approximately 18 received Ad26.COV2.S at low or high dose, single or two shots; about 5 received placebo; per-sample allocation not given. It was on day 63 after the first vaccine or placebo injection that samples were taken. The data were taken from a study of Ad26.COV2.S vaccination and SARS-CoV-2 variants. About the research overall: Ad26.COV2.S, an intramuscular injection, was given once or twice 56 days apart.

Germline V gene data show CDR1 as MNHNS and CDR2 as SASEGT. The CDR3 is 15 residues long. The V gene lost 3 bases and the J gene lost 4 bases, with 16 bases spanning the gap. Produced via immunoSEQ multiplex PCR; TCRdb's table is partial and in-frame only. The sample shows some 450,000 clones, less than 95% of them seen only once. The clonotype originates from a person aged 18-65 years who received the Ad26.COV2.S COVID-19 vaccine or a placebo. The sequences come from peripheral blood, collected in a trial of Ad26.COV2.S vaccine versus placebo. This chain connects TRBV6-1 to TRBJ2-7; D is possibly TRBD2 (6 bases). Here the CDR3 reads CASSETPTGGYEQYF. Here the CDR3 DNA reads TGTGCCAGCAGTGAGACCCCGACTGGGGGGTACGAGCAGTACTTC.